Sequencing of this T cell receptor (beta chain) was carried out in a study of tissue T cells after allogeneic stem cell transplantation. TCRdb's copy holds only in-frame clones and misses some; the assay was immunoSEQ multiplex PCR. Of 25,000 to 30,000 clones detected, 65% to 90% appear once; the ten largest clones hold about 3.7%. Germline CDR1 reads MNHEY; CDR2 reads SMNVEV (reference sequence). The V end lost 5 bases, the J end lost 2 bases, and 10 bases lay between the germline ends. This CDR3 spans 13 amino acids. This chain links TRBV27 with TRBJ2-7, with D maybe TRBD1 (6 bases). This material consisted of blood, taken before transplantation. The sequence derives from a woman between 18 and 50 years old who later had graft-versus-host disease after an allogeneic stem cell transplant. The CDR3 coding sequence is TGTGCCAGCAGTCAGGGGCGAACCTACGAGCAGTACTTC. This translates into CASSQGRTYEQYF.